The source of this T cell receptor (beta chain) is a study of T cells in severe cutaneous drug reactions (dated by TCRdb to between 2017 and 2020). Regarding the study in general: Between the early 2010s and the late 2010s, patients were recruited from Taiwan, Thailand and a European registry network. Enrollment was limited to patients whose SJS/TEN or DRESS diagnosis was probable or definite according to RegiSCAR criteria. The Naranjo algorithm and the ALDEN drug causality algorithm were used to assign the culprit drug. Blister fluids/cells, PBMC and other biological samples were taken from patients in the acute stage or the recovery stage. The study combined bulk TCR sequencing with single-cell sequencing, quantitative PCR validation, functional assays and transgenic mouse experiments. Libraries used iRepertoire multiplex PCR; authors cited a comparison showing similar capture of abundant clonotypes across iRepertoire and 5' RACE methods with or without UMI. Paper-wide results and their limitations: A public TCRbeta CDR3 was found in all seven CBZ-SJS/TEN blister samples (mean around 15%) but was undetectable or scarce in tolerant-control and healthy-donor PBMC. Whether the public TCR generalizes to SJS/TEN caused by other drugs was noted by the authors as still needing further study. A strong increase in TRBV12-4 usage was observed in CBZ-SJS/TEN patients, with averages of roughly 32% in blister cells and approximately 5% in PBMC.

For both bulk and single-cell sequencing, libraries were prepared with the iRepertoire multiplex PCR system and TCR subtype-specific primers. Bulk TCR beta libraries were generated by multiplex PCR with primers targeting V, D and J gene regions. Approximately 85-500 ng of RNA per sample was used as input for bulk TCR library preparation. Bulk TCR beta amplicons were sequenced on an Illumina MiSeq. The source study handled its data this way. Sample misassignments and low-quality sequencing reads were removed through quality control steps. CDR3 was defined as the amino acids between the V-gene Y[YFLI]C motif and the J-segment [FW]GXGT motif. The IMGT database was followed for TRBV and TRBJ gene assignments and CDR3 clonotypes. TRBV expression in each sample was normalized to the mean of the same gene in PBMC from under 50 healthy donors. Reprocessed by TCRdb, the reads give a single entry per CDR3 protein sequence, without DNA. None of the V and J calls come from the authors' own analysis; TCRdb made them. The sample's table lists a count of approximately 9,600 distinct CDR3 sequences. Roughly a fifth of the sample rests with the top ten.

CDR1 is given as DFQATT and CDR2 as SNEGSKA, both from the germline V gene (reference sequence). Measured from the cysteine to the phenylalanine, the CDR3 is 13 residues long. Only the protein is available. Worth noting for this clonotype: The antigen this receptor binds is unknown.

Sequenced donors were patients with carbamazepine-induced Stevens-Johnson syndrome or toxic epidermal necrolysis (CBZ-SJS/TEN). To look for drug-specific clonotypes, next-generation sequencing was used to profile the T cell receptor repertoires of patients with drug-induced severe cutaneous adverse reactions. RNA was isolated from either blister cells of skin lesions or peripheral blood mononuclear cells. The sequenced sample consisted of cells from a skin blister. The sample's cell subset or site label, decoded: unsorted cells from skin lesion blisters. Rearrangement joined TRBV20-1 to TRBJ2-7; absent DNA, TCRdb's TRBD1 call cannot be checked. This receptor was identified in a human donor with Stevens-Johnson syndrome, a severe cutaneous drug reaction. The CDR3: CSAPHVLRNEQYF.